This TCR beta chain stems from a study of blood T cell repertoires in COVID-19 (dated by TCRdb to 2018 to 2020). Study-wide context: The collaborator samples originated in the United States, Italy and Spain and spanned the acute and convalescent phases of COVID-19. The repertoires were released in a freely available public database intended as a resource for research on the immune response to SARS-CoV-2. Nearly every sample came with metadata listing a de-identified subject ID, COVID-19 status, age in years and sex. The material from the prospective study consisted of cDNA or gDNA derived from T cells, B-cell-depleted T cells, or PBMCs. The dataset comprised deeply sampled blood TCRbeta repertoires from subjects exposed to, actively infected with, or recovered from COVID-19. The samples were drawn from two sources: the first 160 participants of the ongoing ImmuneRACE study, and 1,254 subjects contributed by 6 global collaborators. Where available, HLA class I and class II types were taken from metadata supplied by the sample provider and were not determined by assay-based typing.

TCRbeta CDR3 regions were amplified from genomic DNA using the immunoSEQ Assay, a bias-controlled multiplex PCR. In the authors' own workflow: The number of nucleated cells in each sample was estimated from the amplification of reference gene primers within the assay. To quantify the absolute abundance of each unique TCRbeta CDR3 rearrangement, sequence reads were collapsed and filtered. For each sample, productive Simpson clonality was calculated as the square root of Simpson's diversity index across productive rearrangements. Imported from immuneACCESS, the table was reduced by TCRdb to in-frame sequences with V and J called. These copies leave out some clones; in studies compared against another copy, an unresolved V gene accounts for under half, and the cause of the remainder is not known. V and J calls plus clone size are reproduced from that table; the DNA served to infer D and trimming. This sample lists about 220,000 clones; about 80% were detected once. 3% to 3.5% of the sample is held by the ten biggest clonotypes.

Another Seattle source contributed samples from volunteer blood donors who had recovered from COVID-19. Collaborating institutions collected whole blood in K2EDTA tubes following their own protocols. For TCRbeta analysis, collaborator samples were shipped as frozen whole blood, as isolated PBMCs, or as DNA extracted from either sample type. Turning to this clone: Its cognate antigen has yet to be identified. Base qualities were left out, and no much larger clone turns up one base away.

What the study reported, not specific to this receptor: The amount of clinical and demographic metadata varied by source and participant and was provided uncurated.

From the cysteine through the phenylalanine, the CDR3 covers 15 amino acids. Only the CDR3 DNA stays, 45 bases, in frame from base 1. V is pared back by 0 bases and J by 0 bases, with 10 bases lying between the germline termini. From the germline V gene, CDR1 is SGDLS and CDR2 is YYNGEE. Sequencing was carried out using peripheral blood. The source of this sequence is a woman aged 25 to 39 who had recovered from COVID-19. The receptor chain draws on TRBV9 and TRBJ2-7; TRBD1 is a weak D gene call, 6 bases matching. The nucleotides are TGTGCCAGCAGCGTAGCCCAGGGGAGCTCCTACGAGCAGTACTTC. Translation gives CASSVAQGSSYEQYF. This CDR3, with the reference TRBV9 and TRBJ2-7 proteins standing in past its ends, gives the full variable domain DSGVTQTPKHLITATGQRVTLRCSPRSGDLSVYWYQQSLDQGLQFLIQYYNGEERAKGNILERFSAQQFPDLHSELNLSSLELGDSALYFCASSVAQGSSYEQYFGPGTRLTVT.